This T cell receptor (beta chain) was captured by sequencing in a study of T cell repertoires in cytomegalovirus infection. The overall study: Alongside well-studied HLA-B-restricted CMV epitopes, recently identified HLA-C-restricted CMV epitopes were also used. Based on public TCR beta signatures, there were indications of CMV infection and of a matching HLA type.

The count of this clonotype is one. Its antigen is unknown. General study findings and limits: Carriers of CMV plus the relevant HLA were identified by cumulative public TCR beta family frequency. It was HLA-C-restricted CMV-specific TCR beta clonotypes that dominated the response ex vivo.

TCRdb used MiXCR to reprocess the reads, holding one entry per CDR3 protein. The sample has hundreds of thousands of distinct CDR3 sequences, approximately 42% seen once. CDR1 and CDR2 (germline): ENHRY, SYGVKD. The V end was cut by 5 bases, the J end by 5 bases, with 13 bases between. The CDR3 runs 13 residues. This TCR was sampled from a human donor in good health (CMV status not recorded). Some clones in this sample may be carry-over from other donors' samples. This chain joins TRBV10-3 and TRBJ2-7; perhaps TRBD1 as D (6 bases). Sequenced here: cultured PBMCs, sampled from culture after CMV antigen stimulation. The CDR3 loop reads CAISPGQLDEQYF. The CDR3 DNA is TGTGCCATCAGTCCTGGACAGTTGGACGAGCAGTACTTC.